This entry concerns a single T cell receptor (beta chain). The antigen remains undetermined. This record comes from a study of blood T cells in healthy people across ages. Per the germline V gene, CDR1 is MNHNS and CDR2 is SASEGT. The CDR3 runs to 15 residues. Germline trimming cut 5 bases from V and 9 bases from J; bases unmatched to any gene: 14. General observations from the study: Estimated diversity across one million T cells was deemed an underestimate.

For the second PCR, which ran for about 7 to 11 cycles, a sample-barcoded 5' primer and a J-beta primer mix were used. Each cDNA molecule was tagged by a template-switch adaptor with 12 random nucleotides. TCRdb re-analysed the 5' RACE reads in MiXCR, keeping a single row per CDR3 protein. This repertoire shows almost 1 million distinct CDR3 sequences, roughly half found once; its top ten account for 20% to 25%. The chain employs TRBV6-1 and TRBJ2-3, with 7 bases lining up with TRBD2. The clonotype was recovered from a woman aged 60-75 years in good health. The sequencing input was blood. The CDR3 is CASSRGGRGAETQYF. CDR3 sequence (DNA): TGTGCCAGCAGTCGGGGAGGGAGGGGAGCGGAGACGCAGTATTTT.